This T cell receptor (beta chain) comes out of a study of identical twins. Unique molecular identifiers were present on the cDNA, which also gained a universal primer site by template switching. In TCRdb, the 5' RACE reads were re-called with MiXCR into one record per CDR3 protein. The table lists over 550,000 distinct CDR3 sequences, roughly 7.2% of them singletons, with roughly 1.5% in the top ten. This clonotype appeared many times. CDR3 length: 17 amino acids. Germline CDR1 and CDR2: SNHLY and FYNNEI. After removal of 6 bases from V and 8 bases from J, the junction contained 13 bases not matched to a gene. The same sample was also used in a study of yellow fever vaccine responses in identical twins. That report adds: Twins' vaccine T cell responses reportedly seemed partly convergent and partly personalized.

The rearrangement links TRBV2 to TRBJ2-1; TRBD2 agrees at 13 bases. This receptor was taken from a woman in her late teens or twenties in good health. The specimen was PBMCs. This CDR3 is CASREGGLAGENDEQFF. The DNA of the CDR3 is TGTGCCAGCAGAGAGGGAGGACTAGCGGGAGAGAATGATGAGCAGTTCTTC.